One sample yielded the 3 T cell receptor beta chains listed below, sequenced in a study of siplizumab effects on memory and regulatory T cells. TCRdb's copy holds only in-frame clones and misses some; the assay was immunoSEQ multiplex PCR. Found here are about 100,000 clones, around nine tenths of them singletons; the top ten hold about 12%. The sample taken for sequencing was non-Treg CD4+ T cells sorted from blood. The origin of the receptors is a human donor in good health.

The chain carries TRBV28 and TRBJ2-1, with D unresolved. The V and J ends lost 5 bases and 9 bases respectively, with 8 bases between them. Germline V gene data show CDR1 as MDHEN and CDR2 as SYDVKM. The length of the CDR3 is 11 residues. The CDR3 protein is CASSAPIEQFF. CDR3 in DNA: TGTGCCAGCAGTGCCCCGATTGAGCAGTTCTTC.

The chain is built from TRBV6-6 and TRBJ1-2; TRBD1 aligns across 8 bases. This CDR3 is built from 14 residues. Germline V gene lookup returns CDR1 MNHNY and CDR2 SVGAGI (reference sequence). Trimming took 6 bases from V and 2 from J; bases not matched to a gene: 5. This chain's CDR3 is CASRRGQVNYGYTF. CDR3 sequence (DNA): TGTGCCAGCAGAAGGGGACAGGTCAACTATGGCTACACCTTC.

This chain uses TRBV5-4 with TRBJ2-3, with 8 bases identical to TRBD2. V was pared by 1 base and J by 6 bases, with 10 bases of the junction left unmatched. CDR1 SGHNT and CDR2 YYREEE come from the germline V gene (reference sequence). The CDR3 is 16 amino acids. CDR3: CASSLNIAGRRDTQYF. The CDR3 bases are TGTGCCAGCAGCTTGAATATAGCGGGGCGACGGGATACGCAGTATTTT.